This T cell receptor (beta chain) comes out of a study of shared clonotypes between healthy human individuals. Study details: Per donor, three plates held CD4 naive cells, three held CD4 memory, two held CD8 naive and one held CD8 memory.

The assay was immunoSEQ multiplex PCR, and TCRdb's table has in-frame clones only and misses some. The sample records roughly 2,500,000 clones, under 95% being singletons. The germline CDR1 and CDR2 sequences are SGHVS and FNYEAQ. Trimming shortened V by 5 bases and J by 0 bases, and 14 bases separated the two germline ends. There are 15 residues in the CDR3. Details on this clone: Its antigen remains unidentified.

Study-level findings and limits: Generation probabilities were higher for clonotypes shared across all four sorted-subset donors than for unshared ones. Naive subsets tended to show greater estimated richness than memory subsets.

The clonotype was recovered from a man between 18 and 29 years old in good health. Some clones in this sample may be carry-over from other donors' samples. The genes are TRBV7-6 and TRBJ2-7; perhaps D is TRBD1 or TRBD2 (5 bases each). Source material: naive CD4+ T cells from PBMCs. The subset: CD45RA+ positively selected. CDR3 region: CASSARGGASYEQYF. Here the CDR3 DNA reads TGTGCCAGCAGCGCGAGGGGTGGCGCCTCCTACGAGCAGTACTTC.